This TCR beta chain was sequenced during a study of control samples from healthy donors and cancer patients. Assay: immunoSEQ multiplex PCR; the TCRdb copy retains only in-frame clones and omits some. Of around 130,000 clones listed, around nine tenths are singletons. V was clipped by 2 bases and J by 3 bases; unmatched bases: 10. Germline lookup yields CDR1 SGHRS and CDR2 YFSETQ. The CDR3 length is 16 residues. The chain combines TRBV5-1 with TRBJ1-2, with 7 bases fitting TRBD1. The source of this sequence is a man aged 45 to 65 in good health. Sequencing was performed on blood. CDR3 coding DNA: TGCGCCAGCAGCTTCAGGGGGACAGCCGCCGACTATGGCTACACCTTC. Its translation: CASSFRGTAADYGYTF.